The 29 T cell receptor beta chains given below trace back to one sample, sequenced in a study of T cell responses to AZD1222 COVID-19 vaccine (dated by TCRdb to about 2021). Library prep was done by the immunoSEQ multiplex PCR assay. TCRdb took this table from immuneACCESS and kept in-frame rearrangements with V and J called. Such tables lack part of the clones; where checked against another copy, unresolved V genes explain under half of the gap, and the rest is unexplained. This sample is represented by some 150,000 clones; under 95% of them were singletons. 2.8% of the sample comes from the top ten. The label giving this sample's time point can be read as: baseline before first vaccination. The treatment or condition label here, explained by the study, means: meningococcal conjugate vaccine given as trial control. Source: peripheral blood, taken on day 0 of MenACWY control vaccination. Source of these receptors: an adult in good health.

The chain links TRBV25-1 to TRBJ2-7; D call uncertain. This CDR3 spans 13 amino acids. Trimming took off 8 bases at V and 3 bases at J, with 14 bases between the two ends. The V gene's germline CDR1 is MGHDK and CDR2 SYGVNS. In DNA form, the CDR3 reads TGTGCCAGCCGAAAGGACGGATTCTACGAGCAGTACTTC. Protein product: CASRKDGFYEQYF.

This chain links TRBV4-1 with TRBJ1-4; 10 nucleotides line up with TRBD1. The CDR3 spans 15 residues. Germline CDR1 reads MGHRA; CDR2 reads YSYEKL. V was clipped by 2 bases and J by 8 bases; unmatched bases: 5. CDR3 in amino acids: CASSQFATGGEKLFF. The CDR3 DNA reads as TGCGCCAGCAGCCAATTCGCGACAGGGGGCGAAAAACTGTTTTTT.

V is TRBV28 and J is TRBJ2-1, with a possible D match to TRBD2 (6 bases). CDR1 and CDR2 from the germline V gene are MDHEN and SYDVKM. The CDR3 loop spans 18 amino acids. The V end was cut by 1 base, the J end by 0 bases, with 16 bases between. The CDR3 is CASSLFIGLSSSYNEQFF. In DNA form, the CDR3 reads TGTGCCAGCAGTTTATTTATCGGACTATCTTCCTCCTACAATGAGCAGTTCTTC.

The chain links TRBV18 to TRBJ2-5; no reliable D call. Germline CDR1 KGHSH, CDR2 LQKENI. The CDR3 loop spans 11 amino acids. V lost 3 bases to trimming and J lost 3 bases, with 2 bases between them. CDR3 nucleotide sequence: TGTGCCAGCTCACCTGAAGAGACCCAGTACTTC. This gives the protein CASSPEETQYF.

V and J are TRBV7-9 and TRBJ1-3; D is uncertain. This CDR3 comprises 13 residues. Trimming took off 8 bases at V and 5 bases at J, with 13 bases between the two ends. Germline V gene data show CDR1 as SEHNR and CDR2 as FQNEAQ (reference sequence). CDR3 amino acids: CASHPGDRNTIYF. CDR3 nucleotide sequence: TGTGCCAGCCACCCCGGTGACCGAAACACCATATATTTT.

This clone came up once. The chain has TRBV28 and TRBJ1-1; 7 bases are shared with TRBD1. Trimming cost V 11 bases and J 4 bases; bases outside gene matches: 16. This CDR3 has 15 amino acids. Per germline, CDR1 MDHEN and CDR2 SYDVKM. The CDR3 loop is CAVHKGAFLGTEAFF. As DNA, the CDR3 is TGTGCCGTTCACAAGGGGGCGTTTTTGGGCACTGAAGCTTTCTTT. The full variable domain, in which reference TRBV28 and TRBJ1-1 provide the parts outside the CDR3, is DVKVTQSSRYLVKRTGEKVFLECVQDMDHENMFWYRQDPGLGLRLIYFSYDVKMKEKGDIPEGYSVSREKKERFSLILESASTNQTSMYLCAVHKGAFLGTEAFFGQGTRLTVV.

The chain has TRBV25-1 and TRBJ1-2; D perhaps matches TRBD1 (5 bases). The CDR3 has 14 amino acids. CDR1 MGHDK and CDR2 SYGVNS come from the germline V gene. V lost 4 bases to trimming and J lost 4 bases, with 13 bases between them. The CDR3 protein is CASSGPGPGYGYTF. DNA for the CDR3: TGTGCCAGCAGTGGTCCGGGACCGGGCTATGGCTACACCTTC.

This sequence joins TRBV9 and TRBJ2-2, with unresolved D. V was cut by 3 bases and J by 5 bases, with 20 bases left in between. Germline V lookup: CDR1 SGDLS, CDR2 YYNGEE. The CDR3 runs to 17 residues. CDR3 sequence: CASSAPLGTIMTGELFF. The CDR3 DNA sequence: TGTGCCAGCAGCGCCCCCCTCGGAACGATCATGACCGGGGAGCTGTTTTTT.

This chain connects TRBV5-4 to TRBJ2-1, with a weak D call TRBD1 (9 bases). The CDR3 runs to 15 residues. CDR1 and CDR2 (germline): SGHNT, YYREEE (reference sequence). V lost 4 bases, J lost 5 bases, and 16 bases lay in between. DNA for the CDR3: TGTGCCAGCAGCCGGGGGGGACAGGGTCACAATGAGCAGTTCTTC. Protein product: CASSRGGQGHNEQFF.

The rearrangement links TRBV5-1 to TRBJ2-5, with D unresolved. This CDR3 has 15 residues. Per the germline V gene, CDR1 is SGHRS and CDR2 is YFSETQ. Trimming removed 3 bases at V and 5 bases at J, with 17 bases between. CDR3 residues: CASSSSKTPEETQYF. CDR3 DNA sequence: TGCGCCAGCAGCTCTTCTAAGACCCCTGAGGAGACCCAGTACTTC. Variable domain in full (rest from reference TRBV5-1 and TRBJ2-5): KAGVTQTPRYLIKTRGQQVTLSCSPISGHRSVSWYQQTPGQGLQFLFEYFSETQRNKGNFPGRFSGRQFSNSRSEMNVSTLELGDSALYLCASSSSKTPEETQYFGPGTRLLVL.

The CDR3 DNA reads as TGTGCCAGCAGCTATGGGTTTTATCAGCCCCAGCATTTT. As protein: CASSYGFYQPQHF. The gene calls are TRBV12-3 or TRBV12-4 and TRBJ1-5, with unresolved D. The V gene lost 6 bases and the J gene lost 5 bases, with 11 bases spanning the gap. The CDR3 has 13 amino acids.

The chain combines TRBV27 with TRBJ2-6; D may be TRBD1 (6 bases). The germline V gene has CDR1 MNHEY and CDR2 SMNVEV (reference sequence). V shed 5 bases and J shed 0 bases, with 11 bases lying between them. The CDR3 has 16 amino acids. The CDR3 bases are TGTGCCAGCAGTCGATTACAGGGCTCTGGGGCCAACGTCCTGACTTTC. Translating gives CASSRLQGSGANVLTF.

CDR3 sequence (DNA): TGTGCCAGCAGTTTAGCACTAGCGGGCGATCCCTACGAGCAGTACTTC. This codes for CASSLALAGDPYEQYF. V is TRBV27 and J is TRBJ2-7, with 9 bases that match TRBD2. The V and J ends lost 2 bases and 2 bases, in that order; junction bases with no gene match: 7. This CDR3 is built from 16 residues. CDR1 MNHEY and CDR2 SMNVEV come from the germline V gene (reference sequence).

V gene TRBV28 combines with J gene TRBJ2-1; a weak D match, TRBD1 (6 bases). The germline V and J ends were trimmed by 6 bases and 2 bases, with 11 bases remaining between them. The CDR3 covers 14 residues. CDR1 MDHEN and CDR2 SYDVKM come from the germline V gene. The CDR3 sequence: CASSRGGPYNEQFF. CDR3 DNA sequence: TGTGCCAGCAGCAGAGGGGGACCCTACAATGAGCAGTTCTTC.

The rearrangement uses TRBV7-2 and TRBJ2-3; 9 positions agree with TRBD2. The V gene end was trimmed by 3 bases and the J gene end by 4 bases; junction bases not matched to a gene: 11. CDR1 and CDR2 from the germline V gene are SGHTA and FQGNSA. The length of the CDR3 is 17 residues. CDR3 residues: CASSFGGRVGASDTQYF. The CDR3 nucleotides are TGTGCCAGCAGCTTTGGCGGGAGGGTCGGGGCTTCAGATACGCAGTATTTT.

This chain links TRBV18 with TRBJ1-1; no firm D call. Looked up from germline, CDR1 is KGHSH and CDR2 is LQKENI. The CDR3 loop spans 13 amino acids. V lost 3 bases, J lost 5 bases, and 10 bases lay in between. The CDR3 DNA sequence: TGTGCCAGCTCACCCGTGCGGGGAACTGAAGCTTTCTTT. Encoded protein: CASSPVRGTEAFF.

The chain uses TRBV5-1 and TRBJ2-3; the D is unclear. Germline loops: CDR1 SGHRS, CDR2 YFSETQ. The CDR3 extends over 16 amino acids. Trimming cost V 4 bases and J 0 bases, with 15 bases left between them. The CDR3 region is CASSGALRTSTDTQYF. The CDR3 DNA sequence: TGCGCCAGCAGCGGAGCTCTAAGAACTAGCACAGATACGCAGTATTTT.

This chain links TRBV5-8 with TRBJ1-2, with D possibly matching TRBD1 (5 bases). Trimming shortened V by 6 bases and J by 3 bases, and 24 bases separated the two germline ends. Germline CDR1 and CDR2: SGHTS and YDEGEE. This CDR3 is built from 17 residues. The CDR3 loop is CASTLAPDRLVDYGYTF. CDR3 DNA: TGTGCCAGCACCCTCGCTCCCGACAGACTGGTTGACTATGGCTACACCTTC. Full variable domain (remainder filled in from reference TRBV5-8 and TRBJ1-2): EAGVTQSPTHLIKTRGQQATLRCSPISGHTSVYWYQQALGLGLQFLLWYDEGEERNRGNFPPRFSGRQFPNYSSELNVNALELEDSALYLCASTLAPDRLVDYGYTFGSGTRLTVV.

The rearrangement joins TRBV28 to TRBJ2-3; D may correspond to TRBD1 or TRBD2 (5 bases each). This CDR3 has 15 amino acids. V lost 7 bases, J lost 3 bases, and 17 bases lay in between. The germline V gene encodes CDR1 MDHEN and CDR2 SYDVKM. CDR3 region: CASTRQGDGTDTQYF. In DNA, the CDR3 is TGTGCCAGCACCCGTCAGGGAGATGGTACAGATACGCAGTATTTT.

CDR3 amino acids: CASEGGFNSPLHF. The CDR3 coding sequence is TGCGCCAGCGAAGGCGGTTTTAATTCACCCCTCCACTTT. The rearrangement joins TRBV10-2 to TRBJ1-6; no definite D call. The CDR3 has 13 amino acids. Trimming stripped 8 bases from V and 6 bases from J, with 11 bases between. The germline V gene has CDR1 WSHSY and CDR2 SAAADI.

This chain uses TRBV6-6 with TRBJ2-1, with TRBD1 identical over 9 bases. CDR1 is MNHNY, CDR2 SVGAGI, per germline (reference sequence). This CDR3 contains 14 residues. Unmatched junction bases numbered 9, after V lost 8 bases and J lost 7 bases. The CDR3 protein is CASVRGQGANEQFF. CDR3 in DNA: TGTGCCAGCGTTCGGGGACAGGGCGCTAATGAGCAGTTCTTC.

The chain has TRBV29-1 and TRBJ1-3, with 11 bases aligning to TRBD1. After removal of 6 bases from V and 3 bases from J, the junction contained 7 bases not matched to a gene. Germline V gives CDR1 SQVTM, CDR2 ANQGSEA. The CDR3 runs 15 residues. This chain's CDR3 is CSVGTGTGGGNTIYF. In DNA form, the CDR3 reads TGCAGCGTCGGTACCGGGACAGGGGGTGGAAACACCATATATTTT. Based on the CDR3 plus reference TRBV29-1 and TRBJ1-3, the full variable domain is SAVISQKPSRDICQRGTSLTIQCQVDSQVTMMFWYRQQPGQSLTLIATANQGSEATYESGFVIDKFPISRPNLTFSTLTVSNMSPEDSSIYLCSVGTGTGGGNTIYFGEGSWLTVV.

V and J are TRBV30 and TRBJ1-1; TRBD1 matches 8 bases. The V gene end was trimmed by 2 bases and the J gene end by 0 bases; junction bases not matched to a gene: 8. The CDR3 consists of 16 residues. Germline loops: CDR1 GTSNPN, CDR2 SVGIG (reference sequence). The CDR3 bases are TGTGCCTGGAGTCCGCGGACAGGGATCATGAACACTGAAGCTTTCTTT. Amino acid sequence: CAWSPRTGIMNTEAFF.

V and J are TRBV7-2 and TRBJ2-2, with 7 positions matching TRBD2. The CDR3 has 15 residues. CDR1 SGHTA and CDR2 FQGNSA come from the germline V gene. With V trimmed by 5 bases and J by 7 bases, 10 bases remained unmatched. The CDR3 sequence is CASSPGGGRVGELFF. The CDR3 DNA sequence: TGTGCCAGCAGCCCTGGTGGAGGGAGGGTCGGGGAGCTGTTTTTT.

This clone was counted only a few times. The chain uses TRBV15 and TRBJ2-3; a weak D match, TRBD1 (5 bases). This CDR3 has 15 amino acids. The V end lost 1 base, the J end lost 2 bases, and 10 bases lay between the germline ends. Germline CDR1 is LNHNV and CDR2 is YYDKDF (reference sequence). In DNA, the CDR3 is TGTGCCACCAGCAGAGTGCAGGGTTACACAGATACGCAGTATTTT. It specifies CATSRVQGYTDTQYF.

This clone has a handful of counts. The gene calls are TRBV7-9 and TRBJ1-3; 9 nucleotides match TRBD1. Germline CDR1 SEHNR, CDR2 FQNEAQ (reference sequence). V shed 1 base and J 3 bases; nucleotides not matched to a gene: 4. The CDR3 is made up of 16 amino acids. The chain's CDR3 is CASSLDRGLGGNTIYF. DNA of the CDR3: TGTGCCAGCAGCTTAGACAGGGGGCTTGGTGGAAACACCATATATTTT.

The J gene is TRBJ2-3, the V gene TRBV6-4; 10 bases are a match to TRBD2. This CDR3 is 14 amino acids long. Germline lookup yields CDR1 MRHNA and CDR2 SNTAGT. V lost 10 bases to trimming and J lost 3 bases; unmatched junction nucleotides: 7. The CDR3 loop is CATSRAGGTDTQYF. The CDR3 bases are TGTGCCACCTCTCGAGCGGGGGGGACAGATACGCAGTATTTT.

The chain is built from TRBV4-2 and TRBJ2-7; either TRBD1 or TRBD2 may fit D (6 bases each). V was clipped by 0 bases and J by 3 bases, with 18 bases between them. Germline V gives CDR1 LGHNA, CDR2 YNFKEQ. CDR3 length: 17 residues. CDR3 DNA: TGTGCCAGCAGCCAAGAGGAGGGTAGACAGGCAAACTACGAGCAGTACTTC. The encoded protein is CASSQEEGRQANYEQYF.

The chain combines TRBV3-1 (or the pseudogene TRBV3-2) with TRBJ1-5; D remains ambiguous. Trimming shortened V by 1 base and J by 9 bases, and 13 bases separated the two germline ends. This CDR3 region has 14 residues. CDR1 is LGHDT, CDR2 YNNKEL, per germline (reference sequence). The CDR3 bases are TGTGCCAGCAGCCAAGGGAGAGGAGGTCGGCCCCAGCATTTT. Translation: CASSQGRGGRPQHF.